This TCR beta chain was captured by sequencing in a study of Graves' ophthalmopathy and Graves' hyperthyroidism. V dropped 6 bases and J dropped 2 bases, with 23 bases sitting between them. Germline loops: CDR1 MGHDK, CDR2 SYGVNS. The length of the CDR3 is 17 residues. This clonotype came up many times. The TCR beta CDR3 regions underwent amplification from RNA transcripts. An initial RT-PCR round employing HTBI primers preceded a second-round multiplex PCR. Each CDR3 protein is one row after TCRdb ran MiXCR on the multiplex PCR reads. The profile shows more than 1,000,000 distinct CDR3 sequences, about two fifths of them singletons.

Input material: peripheral blood or thyroid tissue (not recorded which). The rearrangement uses TRBV25-1 and TRBJ2-7; a weak D match, TRBD2 (5 bases). The clonotype was recovered from an adult man with Graves' hyperthyroidism. The CDR3 nucleotides read TGTGCCAGCAGGGGAGCAGGTGCTAGTCTTAGTCCCTACGAGCAGTACTTC. It codes for CASRGAGASLSPYEQYF.